This T cell receptor (beta chain) was observed in a study of T-cell reconstitution after alpha-beta-depleted transplantation in children. General study points: Newly produced T cells mostly provided counts and TCRbeta diversity after one year, as hyperexpanded clones declined. About two months after transplant, alpha-beta T cells reportedly came from several hundred expanded graft clones.

V lost 0 bases, J lost 2 bases, and 1 base lay in between. This CDR3 comprises 13 residues. Germline V CDR1 and CDR2: WNHNN, SYGVQD (reference sequence). This clonotype was found many times. The antigen remains undetermined. Unique molecular identifiers were used in preparing the TCRbeta library. TCRdb reprocessed the PCR reads with MiXCR, giving one entry per CDR3 protein. The table lists 45,000 to 55,000 distinct CDR3 sequences, 5.8% of them singletons. V is TRBV10-1 and J is TRBJ2-2; no firm D call. Sequencing was performed on PBMCs, mostly from graft donor cells, taken 60 days after TCRalphabeta/CD19-depleted stem cell transplant. The receptor's source is a female patient aged 2-9 years who had a stem cell transplant for aplastic anemia, so the T cells may come from the graft donor. The CDR3 nucleotides read TGCGCCAGCAGTGAGTCTAACACCGGGGAGCTGTTTTTT. It translates to CASSESNTGELFF.